These 29 T cell receptor beta chains originate from one sample sequenced in a study of cytomegalovirus exposure and HLA in healthy donors. It was with 60 Vbeta and 13 Jbeta primers that the PCR ran. Clones were read by immunoSEQ multiplex PCR, and TCRdb kept only the in-frame ones, dropping some. The sample yields 110,000 to 150,000 clones, around four fifths seen once. Sequencing was done on a sample of PBMCs. The receptor source for this set is a boy aged 2 to 9 in good health and CMV-seronegative.

The V call is TRBV10-3, the J call TRBJ1-1, with D tentatively TRBD1 (6 bases). V was clipped by 5 bases and J by 4 bases, with 11 bases between them. Germline CDR1 reads ENHRY; CDR2 reads SYGVKD. This CDR3 comprises 13 residues. The DNA of the CDR3 is TGTGCCATCAGTTTTACAGGGCGCACTGAAGCTTTCTTT. Its translation is CAISFTGRTEAFF.

V and J are TRBV27 and TRBJ2-1; 12 positions agree with TRBD2. The CDR3 runs 17 residues. The V segment lost 7 bases and the J segment 1 base; nucleotides outside the gene matches: 8. Germline V lookup: CDR1 MNHEY, CDR2 SMNVEV (reference sequence). The CDR3 protein is CASTGLAGKASYNEQFF. CDR3 DNA: TGTGCCAGCACAGGACTAGCGGGAAAAGCGTCCTACAATGAGCAGTTCTTC.

This clone was counted a single time. The CDR3 coding sequence is TGTGCCACCAGCAGAGTCGGGTCCAATGGCTACACCTTC. It translates to CATSRVGSNGYTF. This chain uses TRBV15 with TRBJ1-2; no clear D. Trimming cost V 1 base and J 6 bases, with 9 bases left between them. The CDR3 contains 13 residues. CDR1 is LNHNV, CDR2 YYDKDF, per germline (reference sequence).

V is TRBV5-1 and J is TRBJ1-1; 9 bases are a match to TRBD1. The germline V gene encodes CDR1 SGHRS and CDR2 YFSETQ. The length of the CDR3 is 20 residues. V shed 1 base and J 2 bases; nucleotides not matched to a gene: 18. This CDR3 reads CASSLLVGTGYSGRNTEAFF. In DNA, the CDR3 is TGCGCCAGCAGCTTGTTGGTAGGGACAGGGTATTCGGGTCGAAACACTGAAGCTTTCTTT.

The V gene is TRBV19, the J gene TRBJ1-1, with D perhaps TRBD1 (5 bases). The CDR3 loop spans 16 amino acids. The V end lost 2 bases, the J end lost 3 bases, and 16 bases lay between the germline ends. Per germline, CDR1 LNHDA and CDR2 SQIVND (reference sequence). The CDR3 reads CASSIRVSGGDTEAFF. CDR3 DNA: TGTGCCAGTAGTATACGAGTGTCGGGGGGGGACACTGAAGCTTTCTTT.

This clone showed up just once. The chain combines TRBV18 with TRBJ2-7; 10 nucleotides match TRBD1. Germline CDR1 KGHSH, CDR2 LQKENI. The CDR3 has 14 amino acids. With 4 bases clipped from V and 1 base from J, the junction kept 1 base outside the gene matches. CDR3 nucleotides: TGTGCCAGCTCACAGGACAGGGGGTCCTACGAGCAGTACTTC. Its protein product is CASSQDRGSYEQYF. The full variable domain, its missing parts supplied by reference TRBV18 and TRBJ2-7, is NAGVMQNPRHLVRRRGQEARLRCSPMKGHSHVYWYRQLPEEGLKFMVYLQKENIIDESGMPKERFSAEFPKEGPSILRIQQVVRGDSAAYFCASSQDRGSYEQYFGPGTRLTVT.

V and J are TRBV7-2 and TRBJ2-7; the D gene is possibly TRBD1 (5 bases). Germline V gives CDR1 SGHTA, CDR2 FQGNSA. Trimming stripped 1 base from V and 3 bases from J, with 7 bases between. The CDR3 runs to 13 residues. This CDR3 is CASSLVGRYEQYF. The CDR3 nucleotides read TGTGCCAGCAGCTTAGTGGGGCGCTACGAGCAGTACTTC.

The chain is built from TRBV5-1 and TRBJ2-7; a weak D match, TRBD1 (6 bases). CDR3 length: 17 residues. Trimming took off 1 base at V and 2 bases at J, with 19 bases between the two ends. Per germline, CDR1 SGHRS and CDR2 YFSETQ. In nucleotides, the CDR3 is TGCGCCAGCAGCTTGAGTCTCGCGAGAGACAGGACCTACGAGCAGTACTTC. It translates to CASSLSLARDRTYEQYF.

The genes are TRBV2 and TRBJ1-2; 8 bases align to TRBD1. Germline V lookup: CDR1 SNHLY, CDR2 FYNNEI. CDR3 length equals 14 residues. Trimming at V came to 2 bases and at J to 9 bases, leaving 8 bases not matched to a gene. CDR3 coding DNA: TGTGCCAGCAGTGAACAGGGGGCTTCTCAGCGCTACACCTTC. Amino acids: CASSEQGASQRYTF.

The chain combines TRBV7-3 with TRBJ2-5; D may be TRBD2 (5 bases). Germline V gene sequence: CDR1 SGHTA, CDR2 FQGTGA. Trimming took 5 bases from V and 9 from J, leaving 16 bases between them. CDR3 length equals 13 residues. The CDR3 reads CASSPRALGAQYF. The CDR3 DNA sequence: TGTGCCAGCAGCCCCCGGGCGCTCGGGGCCCAGTACTTC.

The rearrangement joins TRBV19 to TRBJ2-3, with D possibly matching TRBD2 (6 bases). This CDR3 is built from 14 residues. The germline V and J ends were trimmed by 5 bases and 0 bases, with 9 bases remaining between them. CDR1 and CDR2 (germline): LNHDA, SQIVND (reference sequence). The CDR3 loop reads CASSAGTSTDTQYF. For the CDR3, the DNA is TGTGCCAGTAGTGCAGGGACTAGCACAGATACGCAGTATTTT.

This clone was observed a single time. The CDR3 sequence: CATSRIPGGNYNEQFF. The CDR3 DNA is TGTGCCACCAGCAGAATACCCGGGGGAAATTACAATGAGCAGTTCTTC. The chain recombines TRBV15 with TRBJ2-1; D is perhaps TRBD2 (6 bases). With 2 bases removed from V and 4 bases from J, the gap between germline ends came to 15 bases. Germline V gives CDR1 LNHNV, CDR2 YYDKDF (reference sequence). This CDR3 is built from 16 residues.

This clone was found a few times. Other nucleotide sequences from this sample produce the same CDR3. The chain employs TRBV2 and TRBJ1-1; TRBD1 is a possible D gene (6 bases). The V and J ends lost 6 bases and 1 base respectively, with 6 bases between them. CDR1 is SNHLY, CDR2 FYNNEI, per germline. The CDR3 spans 12 residues. The CDR3, as DNA: TGTGCCAGCAGGACAGGGAACACTGAAGCTTTCTTT. Its translation is CASRTGNTEAFF. Full variable domain (remainder filled in from reference TRBV2 and TRBJ1-1): EPEVTQTPSHQVTQMGQEVILRCVPISNHLYFYWYRQILGQKVEFLVSFYNNEISEKSEIFDDQFSVERPDGSNFTLKIRSTKLEDSAMYFCASRTGNTEAFFGQGTRLTVV.

The rearrangement uses TRBV5-1 and TRBJ1-2; no clear D gene. Trimming shortened V by 0 bases and J by 6 bases, and 12 bases separated the two germline ends. Germline values: CDR1 SGHRS, CDR2 YFSETQ. The CDR3 is 14 amino acids. The CDR3 spells CASSLEFGGDGYTF. Here the CDR3 DNA reads TGCGCCAGCAGCTTGGAGTTTGGAGGCGATGGCTACACCTTC.

This chain joins TRBV7-2 and TRBJ2-7; 13 nucleotides align to TRBD2. Germline loops: CDR1 SGHTA, CDR2 FQGNSA. CDR3 length: 15 residues. The trim removed 4 bases at V and 3 bases at J, leaving 3 bases unmatched. CDR3: CASSSGLAGDYEQYF. In DNA form, the CDR3 reads TGTGCCAGCAGCTCAGGACTAGCGGGGGACTACGAGCAGTACTTC.

This sequence joins TRBV19 and TRBJ1-3, with unresolved D. The CDR3 is 13 amino acids. V was shortened by 8 bases and J by 4 bases, with 12 bases between the two germline ends. Germline CDR1 LNHDA, CDR2 SQIVND (reference sequence). The CDR3 bases are TGTGCCAGTGGCACAGCCCTCGGAAACACCATATATTTT. The encoded protein is CASGTALGNTIYF.

This sequence joins TRBV9 and TRBJ2-6; D call uncertain. Germline CDR1 and CDR2: SGDLS and YYNGEE. The V end was cut by 5 bases, the J end by 4 bases, with 10 bases between. There are 14 residues in the CDR3. CDR3 protein: CASSDPRGANVLTF. CDR3 sequence (DNA): TGTGCCAGCAGTGACCCTAGAGGGGCCAACGTCCTGACTTTC.

The chain couples TRBV5-5 to TRBJ2-1; TRBD1 might be the D (6 bases). Germline-derived CDR1 and CDR2 are SGHKS and YYEKEE (reference sequence). The CDR3 has 15 residues. Trimming took 4 bases from V and 9 from J, leaving 20 bases between them. The CDR3 region is CASSLRDIRVVEQFF. The CDR3 region has the DNA TGTGCCAGCAGCCTCAGGGACATCCGGGTCGTTGAGCAGTTCTTC.

The chain recombines TRBV7-3 with TRBJ1-1, with a possible D match to TRBD1 (5 bases). Germline CDR1 reads SGHTA; CDR2 reads FQGTGA. Trimming took 1 base from V and 1 from J, leaving 13 bases between them. The CDR3 runs 16 residues. The CDR3 reads CASSLIGRGGNTEAFF. The CDR3, as DNA: TGTGCCAGCAGCTTAATCGGGCGGGGCGGGAACACTGAAGCTTTCTTT.

The CDR3 DNA reads TGTGCCAGCAGTGAAGGGACAGGGCGGCAAGAGACCCAGTACTTC. It translates to CASSEGTGRQETQYF. This sequence joins TRBV6-1 and TRBJ2-5; 8 nucleotides line up with TRBD1. This CDR3 contains 15 residues. V was pared by 1 base and J by 2 bases, with 3 bases of the junction left unmatched. CDR1 is MNHNS, CDR2 SASEGT, per germline.

The chain is built from TRBV12-5 and TRBJ1-1; maybe TRBD1 (6 bases). Looked up from germline, CDR1 is LGHNT and CDR2 is FRNRAP. Trimming removed 6 bases from V and 5 bases from J, with 10 bases in between. This CDR3 comprises 12 residues. The chain's CDR3 is CASGPGATEAFF. The CDR3 coding sequence is TGTGCTAGTGGCCCAGGGGCGACTGAAGCTTTCTTT.

The chain is built from TRBV20-1 and TRBJ1-1; possible D gene TRBD1, 5 bases. V dropped 3 bases and J dropped 7 bases, with 9 bases sitting between them. This CDR3 spans 11 amino acids. In germline, CDR1 is DFQATT, CDR2 SNEGSKA (reference sequence). The CDR3 nucleotides are TGCAGTGCTAGGCCGGGGGATGAAGCTTTCTTT. It specifies CSARPGDEAFF.

V gene TRBV12-5 combines with J gene TRBJ1-1, with 7 bases lining up with TRBD1. CDR1 and CDR2 from the germline V gene are LGHNT and FRNRAP. The CDR3 is made up of 14 amino acids. J lost 7 bases, V lost 6 bases, and 11 bases had no gene match. Here the CDR3 reads CASGRDRPADEAFF. The CDR3 DNA sequence: TGTGCTAGTGGACGGGACAGACCCGCGGATGAAGCTTTCTTT.

The V and J genes are TRBV29-1 and TRBJ2-1, with D unclear. The V gene's germline CDR1 is SQVTM and CDR2 ANQGSEA. The length of the CDR3 is 16 residues. V was cut by 3 bases and J by 1 base, with 16 bases left in between. This CDR3 reads CSVDRLGTGSYNEQFF. The CDR3 DNA reads TGCAGCGTTGATCGGTTGGGCACCGGATCCTACAATGAGCAGTTCTTC.

This clone occurred once. V gene TRBV9 combines with J gene TRBJ2-7, with D perhaps TRBD2 (5 bases). This CDR3 has 16 residues. Trimming shortened V by 2 bases and J by 2 bases, and 17 bases separated the two germline ends. Germline V gene sequence: CDR1 SGDLS, CDR2 YYNGEE. The CDR3 sequence is CASSVGGLHLTYEQYF. The CDR3 nucleotides read TGTGCCAGCAGCGTTGGAGGCCTCCATCTTACCTACGAGCAGTACTTC. The variable domain in full, with the rest retrieved from reference TRBV9 and TRBJ2-7, is DSGVTQTPKHLITATGQRVTLRCSPRSGDLSVYWYQQSLDQGLQFLIQYYNGEERAKGNILERFSAQQFPDLHSELNLSSLELGDSALYFCASSVGGLHLTYEQYFGPGTRLTVT.

J is TRBJ2-7 and V is TRBV18; 7 bases align to TRBD1. This CDR3 has 17 residues. Germline CDR1 and CDR2: KGHSH and LQKENI. The J segment lost 0 bases and the V segment lost 3 bases, leaving 11 bases of the junction unmatched. CDR3 nucleotide sequence: TGTGCCAGCTCACCCAAAACGACAGGGCGCTACTCCTACGAGCAGTACTTC. It translates to CASSPKTTGRYSYEQYF. The complete variable domain, with remaining parts taken from reference TRBV18 and TRBJ2-7, reads NAGVMQNPRHLVRRRGQEARLRCSPMKGHSHVYWYRQLPEEGLKFMVYLQKENIIDESGMPKERFSAEFPKEGPSILRIQQVVRGDSAAYFCASSPKTTGRYSYEQYFGPGTRLTVT.

This chain links TRBV9 with TRBJ2-5; D is ambiguous. The end of the DNA aligns better with TRBJ2-7, so the J call may be wrong. The CDR3 is 15 residues long. Germline values: CDR1 SGDLS, CDR2 YYNGEE. CDR3 loop: CASSVGPENHYEQYF. In DNA form, the CDR3 reads TGTGCCAGCAGCGTAGGACCAGAGAATCACTACGAGCAGTACTTC.

This chain connects TRBV2 to TRBJ2-7; perhaps TRBD1 as D (7 bases). This CDR3 has 14 residues. Deletions cut 3 bases from V and 9 bases from J, with 18 bases between. Per the germline V gene, CDR1 is SNHLY and CDR2 is FYNNEI. Here the CDR3 reads CASSEMAGGSGQYF. CDR3 nucleotides: TGTGCCAGCAGTGAGATGGCAGGGGGGTCAGGGCAGTACTTC. Based on the CDR3 plus reference TRBV2 and TRBJ2-7, the full variable domain is EPEVTQTPSHQVTQMGQEVILRCVPISNHLYFYWYRQILGQKVEFLVSFYNNEISEKSEIFDDQFSVERPDGSNFTLKIRSTKLEDSAMYFCASSEMAGGSGQYFGPGTRLTVT.

On this clone: One end of the junction varies from germline; a read error may be responsible. The V gene is TRBV5-4, the J gene TRBJ2-1; 7 bases are a match to TRBD1. Germline loops: CDR1 SGHNT, CDR2 YYREEE (reference sequence). This CDR3 contains 15 residues. Written as DNA, the CDR3 is TGTGCCGGCAGCTTCTCCAGACAGGGCGACAATGAGCAGTTCTTC. Translation: CAGSFSRQGDNEQFF.